Listed here are 30 T cell receptor beta chains from one sample, sequenced in a study of siplizumab effects on memory and regulatory T cells. Sequencing used immunoSEQ multiplex PCR; TCRdb keeps in-frame clones, though not all of them. Of about 72,000 clones listed, 75% to 95% are singletons. Sequenced input: CD8+ T cells sorted from blood. These receptors originate from a human donor in good health.

The genes are TRBV9 and TRBJ2-1, with D unclear. V was clipped by 3 bases and J by 0 bases, with 13 bases between them. In germline, CDR1 is SGDLS, CDR2 YYNGEE. CDR3 size: 16 residues. The CDR3 bases are TGTGCCAGCAGCGGACCTAGTATGGGCTCCTACAATGAGCAGTTCTTC. This sequence encodes CASSGPSMGSYNEQFF.

This sequence joins TRBV29-1 and TRBJ2-2; D gene unclear. Germline assignment: CDR1 SQVTM and CDR2 ANQGSEA. The CDR3 spans 13 residues. Trimming took 6 bases from V and 0 from J, leaving 8 bases between them. CDR3: CSVIAPNTGELFF. CDR3 nucleotide sequence: TGCAGCGTGATAGCCCCGAACACCGGGGAGCTGTTTTTT.

The chain combines TRBV29-1 with TRBJ2-1; TRBD2 aligns across 12 bases. The germline CDR1 and CDR2 sequences are SQVTM and ANQGSEA. The CDR3 has 15 residues. Losses at the gene ends were 7 bases for V and 7 bases for J; bases not matched to a gene: 11. The CDR3 DNA is TGCAGCGCCCGACTAGCGGGAGAAGGTCTAAATGAGCAGTTCTTC. It specifies CSARLAGEGLNEQFF.

The chain uses TRBV7-9 and TRBJ2-7; weak D call: TRBD1 (6 bases). The V end was cut by 5 bases, the J end by 6 bases, with 11 bases between. The V gene's germline CDR1 is SEHNR and CDR2 FQNEAQ (reference sequence). CDR3 length equals 12 residues. CDR3: CASSPQGPEQYF. In DNA, the CDR3 is TGTGCCAGCAGCCCACAGGGCCCCGAGCAGTACTTC.

The chain carries TRBV5-4 and TRBJ1-1; TRBD1 is a possible D gene (6 bases). Germline CDR1 reads SGHNT; CDR2 reads YYREEE (reference sequence). The CDR3 sequence is 13 residues long. V shed 1 base and J shed 11 bases, with 15 bases lying between them. CDR3 loop: CASSLSPSRGAFF. The CDR3 bases are TGTGCCAGCAGCTTGAGTCCATCAAGGGGGGCTTTCTTT.

This clone showed up just a few times. This sequence joins TRBV19 and TRBJ1-1; D possibly corresponds to TRBD1 (6 bases). Germline V gene lookup returns CDR1 LNHDA and CDR2 SQIVND (reference sequence). The CDR3 consists of 12 residues. V lost 5 bases and J lost 8, with 12 bases in between. CDR3 bases: TGTGCCAGTAGTCAAGGGGGAGCGGAAGCTTTCTTT. Its protein product is CASSQGGAEAFF.

The chain uses TRBV7-6 and TRBJ2-1; 9 positions match TRBD2. V shed 3 bases, J shed 5 bases, and the junction held 5 bases outside the gene matches. The CDR3 is 15 residues long. Germline-derived CDR1 and CDR2 are SGHVS and FNYEAQ. This chain's CDR3 is CASSLLAGPHNEQFF. The CDR3 bases are TGTGCCAGCAGCTTGCTAGCGGGACCCCACAATGAGCAGTTCTTC. Using reference TRBV7-6 and TRBJ2-1 for the parts outside the CDR3, the full variable domain is GAGVSQSPRYKVTKRGQDVALRCDPISGHVSLYWYRQALGQGPEFLTYFNYEAQQDKSGLPNDRFSAERPEGSISTLTIQRTEQRDSAMYRCASSLLAGPHNEQFFGPGTRLTVL.

The rearrangement uses TRBV6-6 and TRBJ2-6; no clear D gene. CDR1 MNHNY and CDR2 SVGAGI come from the germline V gene (reference sequence). The CDR3 is 14 amino acids. Deletions cut 6 bases from V and 0 bases from J, with 6 bases between. The CDR3 here is CASSQRSGANVLTF. DNA of the CDR3: TGTGCCAGCAGCCAGCGCTCTGGGGCCAACGTCCTGACTTTC.

The chain links TRBV7-9 to TRBJ2-5; D possibly corresponds to TRBD2 (6 bases). The CDR3 consists of 15 residues. Germline assignment: CDR1 SEHNR and CDR2 FQNEAQ (reference sequence). Trimming removed 3 bases at V and 0 bases at J, with 11 bases between. This CDR3 is CASSLGGDYQETQYF. The CDR3 DNA reads as TGTGCCAGCAGCTTGGGGGGTGATTACCAAGAGACCCAGTACTTC.

The chain employs TRBV9 and TRBJ2-7; a possible D gene is TRBD2 (6 bases). V was clipped by 0 bases and J by 7 bases, with 17 bases between them. Germline lookup yields CDR1 SGDLS and CDR2 YYNGEE. The CDR3 is 15 amino acids. The CDR3, as DNA: TGTGCCAGCAGCGTAGGCGGACTACCCTCGGGTGAGCAGTACTTC. This codes for CASSVGGLPSGEQYF.

The gene calls are TRBV4-1 and TRBJ2-5; 10 bases agree with TRBD2. The trim removed 6 bases at V and 3 bases at J, leaving 4 bases unmatched. Germline V gives CDR1 MGHRA, CDR2 YSYEKL. The CDR3 extends over 14 amino acids. In DNA, the CDR3 is TGCGCCAGCAGAAGACTAGCGGGTGAAGAGACCCAGTACTTC. It translates to CASRRLAGEETQYF.

The J gene is TRBJ1-1, the V gene TRBV2, with D perhaps TRBD1 (6 bases). The CDR3 loop spans 14 amino acids. Deletions cut 6 bases from V and 0 bases from J, with 11 bases between. Germline V gene lookup returns CDR1 SNHLY and CDR2 FYNNEI. CDR3 sequence reads: CASSWTEVNTEAFF. The CDR3 region has the DNA TGTGCCAGCAGCTGGACAGAGGTGAACACTGAAGCTTTCTTT.

On this clone: The same CDR3 also results from other DNA sequences found in this sample. The chain uses TRBV9 and TRBJ2-3; 10 bases map to TRBD2. CDR3 length equals 15 residues. Germline V CDR1 and CDR2: SGDLS, YYNGEE. With V trimmed by 2 bases and J by 1 base, 1 base remained unmatched. The CDR3 loop is CASSVGTSGTDTQYF. The CDR3 bases are TGTGCCAGCAGCGTGGGGACTAGCGGCACAGATACGCAGTATTTT.

This rearrangement joins TRBV7-2 to TRBJ2-7, with TRBD2 identical over 14 bases. The V gene's germline CDR1 is SGHTA and CDR2 FQGNSA. With V trimmed by 5 bases and J by 0 bases, 6 bases remained unmatched. The CDR3 is made up of 17 amino acids. The CDR3 region has the DNA TGTGCCAGCAGCCTCGGACTAGCGGGAGGCTTCTCCTACGAGCAGTACTTC. Its protein product is CASSLGLAGGFSYEQYF. The full variable domain, in which reference TRBV7-2 and TRBJ2-7 provide the parts outside the CDR3, is GAGVSQSPSNKVTEKGKDVELRCDPISGHTALYWYRQSLGQGLEFLIYFQGNSAPDKSGLPSDRFSAERTGGSVSTLTIQRTQQEDSAVYLCASSLGLAGGFSYEQYFGPGTRLTVT.

For this clone: Compared with germline, one end of the junction differs, possibly owing to a read error. The chain links TRBV7-9 to TRBJ2-7; possibly TRBD2 for D (5 bases). Per germline, CDR1 SEHNR and CDR2 FQNEAQ (reference sequence). The CDR3 spans 14 residues. In DNA form, the CDR3 reads TGTGCCAGCAGCTTAATCGGGATCTCCCACGAGCAGTACTTC. Protein product: CASSLIGISHEQYF.

V gene TRBV7-9 combines with J gene TRBJ1-5; no definite D call. Germline CDR1 SEHNR, CDR2 FQNEAQ (reference sequence). CDR3 length equals 16 residues. Trimming left V 2 bases short and J 1 base short, with 12 bases between. This CDR3 is CASSLHGVWSNQPQHF. In DNA form, the CDR3 reads TGTGCCAGCAGCTTACATGGGGTCTGGAGCAATCAGCCCCAGCATTTT. Full variable domain (outside the CDR3, taken from reference TRBV7-9 and TRBJ1-5): DTGVSQNPRHKITKRGQNVTFRCDPISEHNRLYWYRQTLGQGPEFLTYFQNEAQLEKSRLLSDRFSAERPKGSFSTLEIQRTEQGDSAMYLCASSLHGVWSNQPQHFGDGTRLSIL.

The chain employs TRBV6-6 and TRBJ2-3; tentative D call: TRBD2 (5 bases). This CDR3 has 14 amino acids. CDR1 is MNHNY, CDR2 SVGAGI, per germline (reference sequence). The V gene lost 2 bases and the J gene lost 4 bases, with 10 bases spanning the gap. The chain's CDR3 is CASSYGLPADTQYF. CDR3 DNA sequence: TGTGCCAGCAGTTACGGACTCCCGGCAGATACGCAGTATTTT.

The chain is built from TRBV5-8 and TRBJ2-1; a weak D match, TRBD1 (5 bases). The CDR3 is made up of 13 amino acids. V was clipped by 2 bases and J by 7 bases, with 10 bases between them. The V gene's germline CDR1 is SGHTS and CDR2 YDEGEE. This CDR3 reads CASSFIQDNEQFF. CDR3 sequence (DNA): TGTGCCAGCAGCTTCATACAGGATAATGAGCAGTTCTTC.

The chain couples TRBV10-3 to TRBJ2-5, with no clear D. Trimming cost V 10 bases and J 5 bases, with 14 bases left between them. The V gene's germline CDR1 is ENHRY and CDR2 SYGVKD. CDR3 size: 12 residues. The CDR3 DNA reads as TGTGCCAACGAAGACACCGAGGAGACCCAGTACTTC. Translated: CANEDTEETQYF.

This clone has only a few counts. The gene calls are TRBV5-6 and TRBJ1-5; perhaps TRBD1 as D (5 bases). V lost 4 bases and J lost 3, with 14 bases in between. The germline V gene has CDR1 SGHDT and CDR2 YYEEEE. This CDR3 has 15 residues. The CDR3 region has the DNA TGTGCCAGCAGCAAGGCGACAGCATTCAATCAGCCCCAGCATTTT. Translated: CASSKATAFNQPQHF.

The chain links TRBV5-6 to TRBJ1-5; 7 nucleotides line up with TRBD1. Trimming took 4 bases from V and 4 from J; bases not matched to a gene: 8. Per the germline V gene, CDR1 is SGHDT and CDR2 is YYEEEE. CDR3 length equals 15 residues. The CDR3 nucleotides are TGTGCCAGCAGCCTAACCCGGGACAGTAATCAGCCCCAGCATTTT. This encodes CASSLTRDSNQPQHF.

This chain connects TRBV7-9 to TRBJ2-5; D gene ambiguous. Germline V gene data show CDR1 as SEHNR and CDR2 as FQNEAQ (reference sequence). This CDR3 contains 16 residues. V shed 7 bases and J shed 4 bases, with 22 bases lying between them. CDR3 sequence: CASIQIRFEGGETQYF. The DNA for the CDR3 is TGTGCCAGCATCCAGATCCGATTCGAAGGCGGAGAGACCCAGTACTTC.

This chain joins TRBV29-1 and TRBJ2-7, with 7 bases matching TRBD1. Germline CDR1 and CDR2: SQVTM and ANQGSEA. The trim removed 4 bases at V and 5 bases at J, leaving 11 bases unmatched. The CDR3 has 14 amino acids. CDR3 bases: TGCAGCGTTGTAGGGGGCGAGGTCGTGGACGAGCAGTACTTC. Encoded protein: CSVVGGEVVDEQYF.

The gene calls are TRBV30 and TRBJ2-7, with D uncertain. V lost 5 bases to trimming and J lost 0 bases, with 11 bases between them. This CDR3 contains 13 residues. The germline gives CDR1 GTSNPN, CDR2 SVGIG (reference sequence). The CDR3 loop reads CAWSDGSSYEQYF. CDR3 nucleotide sequence: TGTGCCTGGTCGGACGGAAGCTCCTACGAGCAGTACTTC.

By sample share, this clone is medium-sized. The chain carries TRBV5-6 and TRBJ2-3; 10 nucleotides line up with TRBD2. The CDR3 is made up of 15 amino acids. Losses at the gene ends were 2 bases for V and 1 base for J; bases not matched to a gene: 1. Germline assignment: CDR1 SGHDT and CDR2 YYEEEE. The CDR3 DNA reads TGTGCCAGCAGCTTTGGGACTAGCGGCACAGATACGCAGTATTTT. This sequence encodes CASSFGTSGTDTQYF.

This chain uses TRBV5-6 with TRBJ1-2, with 7 nucleotides matching TRBD1. The germline CDR1 and CDR2 sequences are SGHDT and YYEEEE. V dropped 4 bases and J dropped 4; count of bases not matched to a gene: 7. The CDR3 totals 14 residues. CDR3 residues: CASSETGLAYGYTF. The CDR3 DNA reads as TGTGCCAGCAGCGAGACAGGGCTGGCCTATGGCTACACCTTC.

The gene calls are TRBV29-1 and TRBJ2-1; 7 nucleotides match TRBD1. The CDR3 is made up of 14 amino acids. After removal of 5 bases from V and 6 bases from J, the junction contained 10 bases not matched to a gene. Per germline, CDR1 SQVTM and CDR2 ANQGSEA. CDR3 residues: CSVPGTVISNEQFF. The CDR3 region has the DNA TGCAGCGTTCCCGGGACAGTCATTTCCAATGAGCAGTTCTTC.

This CDR3 is CASSGAGELFF. In DNA, the CDR3 is TGCGCCAGCAGTGGTGCCGGGGAGCTGTTTTTT. The V gene is TRBV10-1, the J gene TRBJ2-2, with D uncertain. Deletions cut 4 bases from V and 6 bases from J, with 3 bases between. The CDR3 runs 11 residues. CDR1 and CDR2 (germline): WNHNN, SYGVQD (reference sequence).

The CDR3 DNA sequence: TGTGCCAGCAGCCGAGTCATCTCTGGAAACACCATATATTTT. It codes for CASSRVISGNTIYF. The chain combines TRBV7-9 with TRBJ1-3; unclear D gene. The CDR3 spans 14 residues. Germline CDR1 reads SEHNR; CDR2 reads FQNEAQ (reference sequence). V was shortened by 5 bases and J by 0 bases, with 8 bases between the two germline ends. Complete variable domain (other parts from reference TRBV7-9 and TRBJ1-3): DTGVSQNPRHKITKRGQNVTFRCDPISEHNRLYWYRQTLGQGPEFLTYFQNEAQLEKSRLLSDRFSAERPKGSFSTLEIQRTEQGDSAMYLCASSRVISGNTIYFGEGSWLTVV.

The V call is TRBV18, the J call TRBJ2-3, with D unclear. V was pared by 3 bases and J by 0 bases, with 10 bases between. This CDR3 is 15 amino acids long. Germline-derived CDR1 and CDR2 are KGHSH and LQKENI. The chain's CDR3 is CASSPVPGSTDTQYF. CDR3 DNA sequence: TGTGCCAGCTCACCGGTCCCCGGGAGCACAGATACGCAGTATTTT.